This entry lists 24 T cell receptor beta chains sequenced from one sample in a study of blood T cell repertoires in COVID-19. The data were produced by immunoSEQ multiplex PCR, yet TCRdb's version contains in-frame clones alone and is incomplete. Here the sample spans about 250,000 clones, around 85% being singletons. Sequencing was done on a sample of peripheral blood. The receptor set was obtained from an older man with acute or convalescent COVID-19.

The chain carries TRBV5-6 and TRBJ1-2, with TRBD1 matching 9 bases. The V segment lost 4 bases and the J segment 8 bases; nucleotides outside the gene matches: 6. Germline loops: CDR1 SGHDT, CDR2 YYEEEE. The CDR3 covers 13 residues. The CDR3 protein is CASSPRGQGGYTF. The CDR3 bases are TGTGCCAGCAGCCCGAGGGGACAGGGAGGCTACACCTTC.

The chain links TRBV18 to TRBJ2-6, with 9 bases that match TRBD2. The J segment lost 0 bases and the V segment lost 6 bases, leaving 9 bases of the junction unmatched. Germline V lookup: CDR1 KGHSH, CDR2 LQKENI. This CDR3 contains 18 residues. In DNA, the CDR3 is TGTGCCAGCTCCGGGATAGCGGGGGCCCGCTCTGGGGCCAACGTCCTGACTTTC. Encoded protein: CASSGIAGARSGANVLTF.

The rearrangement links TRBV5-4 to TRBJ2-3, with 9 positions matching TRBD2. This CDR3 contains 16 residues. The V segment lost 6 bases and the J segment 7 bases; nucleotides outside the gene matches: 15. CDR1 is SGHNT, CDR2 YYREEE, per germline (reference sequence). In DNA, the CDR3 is TGTGCCAGCACGCTTGAGGTAGCGGGAGCCACTAATACGCAGTATTTT. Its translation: CASTLEVAGATNTQYF.

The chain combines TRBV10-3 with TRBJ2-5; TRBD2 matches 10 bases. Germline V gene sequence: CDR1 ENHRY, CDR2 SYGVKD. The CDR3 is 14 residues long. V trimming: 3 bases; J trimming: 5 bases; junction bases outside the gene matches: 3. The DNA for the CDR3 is TGTGCCATCAGTGAAGAAGCGGGAGGGGAGACCCAGTACTTC. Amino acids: CAISEEAGGETQYF.

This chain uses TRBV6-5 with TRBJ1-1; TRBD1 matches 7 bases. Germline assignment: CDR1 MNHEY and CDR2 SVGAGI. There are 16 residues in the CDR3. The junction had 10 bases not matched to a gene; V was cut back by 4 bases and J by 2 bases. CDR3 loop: CASSSRWTGSNTEAFF. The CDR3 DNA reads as TGTGCCAGCAGTTCCCGATGGACAGGTTCCAACACTGAAGCTTTCTTT.

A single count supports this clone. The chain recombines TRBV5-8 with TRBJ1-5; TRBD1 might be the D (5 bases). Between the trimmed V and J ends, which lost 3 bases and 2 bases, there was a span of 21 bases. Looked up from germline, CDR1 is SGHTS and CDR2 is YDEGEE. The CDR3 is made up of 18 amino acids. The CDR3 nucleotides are TGTGCCAGCAGCTCGAACTACTACAGGAGGGTCGGCAATCAGCCCCAGCATTTT. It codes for CASSSNYYRRVGNQPQHF.

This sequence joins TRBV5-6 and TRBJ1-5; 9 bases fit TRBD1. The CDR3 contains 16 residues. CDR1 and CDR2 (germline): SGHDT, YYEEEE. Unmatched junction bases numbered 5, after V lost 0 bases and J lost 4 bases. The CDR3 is CASSLAPDRGNQPQHF. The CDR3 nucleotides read TGTGCCAGCAGCTTGGCGCCGGACAGGGGAAATCAGCCCCAGCATTTT.

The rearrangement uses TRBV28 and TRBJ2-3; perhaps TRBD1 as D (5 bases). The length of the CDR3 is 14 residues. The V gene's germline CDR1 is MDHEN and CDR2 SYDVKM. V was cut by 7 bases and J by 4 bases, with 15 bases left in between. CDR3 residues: CASNRQGGADTQYF. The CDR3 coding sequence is TGTGCCAGCAATAGGCAGGGTGGTGCAGATACGCAGTATTTT. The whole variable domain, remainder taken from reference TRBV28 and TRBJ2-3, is DVKVTQSSRYLVKRTGEKVFLECVQDMDHENMFWYRQDPGLGLRLIYFSYDVKMKEKGDIPEGYSVSREKKERFSLILESASTNQTSMYLCASNRQGGADTQYFGPGTRLTVL.

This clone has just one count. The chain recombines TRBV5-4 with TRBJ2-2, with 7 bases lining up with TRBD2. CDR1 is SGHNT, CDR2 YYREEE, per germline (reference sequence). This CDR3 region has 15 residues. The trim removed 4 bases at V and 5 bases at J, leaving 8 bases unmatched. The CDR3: CASSRRGGRTGELFF. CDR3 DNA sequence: TGTGCCAGCAGCCGGAGGGGAGGGCGAACCGGGGAGCTGTTTTTT.

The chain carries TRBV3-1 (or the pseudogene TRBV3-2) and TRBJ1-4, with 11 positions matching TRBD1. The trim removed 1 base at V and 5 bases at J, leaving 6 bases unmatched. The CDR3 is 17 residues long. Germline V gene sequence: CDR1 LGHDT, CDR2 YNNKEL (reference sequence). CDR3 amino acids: CASSQARTGGANEKLFF. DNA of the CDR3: TGTGCCAGCAGCCAAGCCCGGACAGGGGGCGCGAATGAAAAACTGTTTTTT.

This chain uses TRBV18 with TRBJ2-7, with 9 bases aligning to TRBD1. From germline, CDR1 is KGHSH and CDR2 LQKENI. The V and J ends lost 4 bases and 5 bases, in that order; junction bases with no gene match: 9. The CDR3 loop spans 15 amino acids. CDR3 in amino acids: CASSRTGTGRNEQYF. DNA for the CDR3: TGTGCCAGCTCACGAACCGGGACAGGGCGCAACGAGCAGTACTTC.

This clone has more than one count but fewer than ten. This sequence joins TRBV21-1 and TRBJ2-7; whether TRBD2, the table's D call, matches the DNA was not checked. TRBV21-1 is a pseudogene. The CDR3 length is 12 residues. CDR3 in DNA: TGTGCCAGCTTGAAGGAGGTCTACGAGCAGTACTTC. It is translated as CASLKEVYEQYF.

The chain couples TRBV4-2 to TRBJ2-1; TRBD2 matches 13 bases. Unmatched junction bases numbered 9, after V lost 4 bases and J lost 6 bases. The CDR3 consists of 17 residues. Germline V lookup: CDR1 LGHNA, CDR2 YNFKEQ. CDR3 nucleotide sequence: TGTGCCAGCAGCCCTCACACTAGCGGGAGGGCCGTCAATGAGCAGTTCTTC. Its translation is CASSPHTSGRAVNEQFF.

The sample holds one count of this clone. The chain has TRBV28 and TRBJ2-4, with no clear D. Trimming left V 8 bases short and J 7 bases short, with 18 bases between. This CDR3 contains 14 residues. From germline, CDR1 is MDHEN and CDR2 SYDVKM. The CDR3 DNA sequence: TGTGCCAGCCGGCCGAACGCCAGAGGTAACATTCAGTACTTC. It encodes CASRPNARGNIQYF.

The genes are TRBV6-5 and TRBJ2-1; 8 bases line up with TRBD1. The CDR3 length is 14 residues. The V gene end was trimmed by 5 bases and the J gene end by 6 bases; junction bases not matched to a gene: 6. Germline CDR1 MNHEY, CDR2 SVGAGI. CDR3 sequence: CASSPGQAPNEQFF. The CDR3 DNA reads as TGTGCCAGCAGTCCGGGACAGGCACCCAATGAGCAGTTCTTC.

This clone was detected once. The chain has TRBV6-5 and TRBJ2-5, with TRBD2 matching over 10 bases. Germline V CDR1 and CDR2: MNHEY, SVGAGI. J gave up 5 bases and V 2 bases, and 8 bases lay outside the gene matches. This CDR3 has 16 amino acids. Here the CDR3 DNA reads TGTGCCAGCAGTTACCGACGGACTAGCGGAGGGGAGACCCAGTACTTC. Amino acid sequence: CASSYRRTSGGETQYF.

The CDR3 DNA sequence: TGTGCCAGCAGTTCAACAGGGACCGGAAACACCATATATTTT. Protein sequence: CASSSTGTGNTIYF. The rearrangement links TRBV28 to TRBJ1-3; D perhaps matches TRBD1 (6 bases). Germline lookup yields CDR1 MDHEN and CDR2 SYDVKM. With 4 bases removed from V and 4 bases from J, the gap between germline ends came to 11 bases. The CDR3 loop spans 14 amino acids.

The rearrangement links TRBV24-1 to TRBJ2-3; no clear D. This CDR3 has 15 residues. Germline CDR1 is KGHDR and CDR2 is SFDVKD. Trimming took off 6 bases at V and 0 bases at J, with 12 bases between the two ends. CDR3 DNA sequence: TGTGCCACCAGTAAGCAGGCTACTAGCACAGATACGCAGTATTTT. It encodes CATSKQATSTDTQYF.

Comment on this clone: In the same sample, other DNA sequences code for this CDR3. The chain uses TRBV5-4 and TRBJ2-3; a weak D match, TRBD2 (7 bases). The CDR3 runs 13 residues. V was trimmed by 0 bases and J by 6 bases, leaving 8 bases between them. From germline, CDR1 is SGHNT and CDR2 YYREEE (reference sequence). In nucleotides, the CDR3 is TGTGCCAGCAGCTTGGCGGGGGGCGATACGCAGTATTTT. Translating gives CASSLAGGDTQYF.

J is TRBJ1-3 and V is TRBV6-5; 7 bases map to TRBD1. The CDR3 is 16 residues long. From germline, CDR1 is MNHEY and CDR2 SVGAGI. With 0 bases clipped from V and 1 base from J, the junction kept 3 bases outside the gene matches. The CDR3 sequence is CASSYSARGSGNTIYF. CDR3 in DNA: TGTGCCAGCAGTTACTCGGCCAGGGGGTCTGGAAACACCATATATTTT.

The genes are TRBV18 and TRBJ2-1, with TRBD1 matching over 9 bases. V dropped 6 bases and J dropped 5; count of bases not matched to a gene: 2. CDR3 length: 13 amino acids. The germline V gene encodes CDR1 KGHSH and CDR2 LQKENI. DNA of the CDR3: TGTGCCAGCTCTAGGGACAGGGACAATGAGCAGTTCTTC. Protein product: CASSRDRDNEQFF.

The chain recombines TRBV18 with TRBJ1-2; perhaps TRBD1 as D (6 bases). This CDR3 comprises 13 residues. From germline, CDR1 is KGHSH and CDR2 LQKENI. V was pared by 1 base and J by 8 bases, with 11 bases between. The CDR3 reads CASSPRQDAGYTF. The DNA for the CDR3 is TGTGCCAGCTCACCACGACAGGACGCGGGCTACACCTTC.

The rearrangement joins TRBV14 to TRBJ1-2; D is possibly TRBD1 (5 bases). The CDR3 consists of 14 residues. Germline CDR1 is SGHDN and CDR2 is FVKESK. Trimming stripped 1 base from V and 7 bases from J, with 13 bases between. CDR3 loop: CASSQGGLRRGYTF. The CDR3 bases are TGTGCCAGCAGCCAAGGGGGCCTCCGACGTGGCTACACCTTC.

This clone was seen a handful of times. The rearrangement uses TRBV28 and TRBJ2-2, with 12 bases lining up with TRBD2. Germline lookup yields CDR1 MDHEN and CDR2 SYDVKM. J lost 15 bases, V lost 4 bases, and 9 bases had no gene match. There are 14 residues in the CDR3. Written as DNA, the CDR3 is TGTGCCAGCAGTTCCCCAGGACTAGCGGGAACGGTGTTTTTT. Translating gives CASSSPGLAGTVFF.